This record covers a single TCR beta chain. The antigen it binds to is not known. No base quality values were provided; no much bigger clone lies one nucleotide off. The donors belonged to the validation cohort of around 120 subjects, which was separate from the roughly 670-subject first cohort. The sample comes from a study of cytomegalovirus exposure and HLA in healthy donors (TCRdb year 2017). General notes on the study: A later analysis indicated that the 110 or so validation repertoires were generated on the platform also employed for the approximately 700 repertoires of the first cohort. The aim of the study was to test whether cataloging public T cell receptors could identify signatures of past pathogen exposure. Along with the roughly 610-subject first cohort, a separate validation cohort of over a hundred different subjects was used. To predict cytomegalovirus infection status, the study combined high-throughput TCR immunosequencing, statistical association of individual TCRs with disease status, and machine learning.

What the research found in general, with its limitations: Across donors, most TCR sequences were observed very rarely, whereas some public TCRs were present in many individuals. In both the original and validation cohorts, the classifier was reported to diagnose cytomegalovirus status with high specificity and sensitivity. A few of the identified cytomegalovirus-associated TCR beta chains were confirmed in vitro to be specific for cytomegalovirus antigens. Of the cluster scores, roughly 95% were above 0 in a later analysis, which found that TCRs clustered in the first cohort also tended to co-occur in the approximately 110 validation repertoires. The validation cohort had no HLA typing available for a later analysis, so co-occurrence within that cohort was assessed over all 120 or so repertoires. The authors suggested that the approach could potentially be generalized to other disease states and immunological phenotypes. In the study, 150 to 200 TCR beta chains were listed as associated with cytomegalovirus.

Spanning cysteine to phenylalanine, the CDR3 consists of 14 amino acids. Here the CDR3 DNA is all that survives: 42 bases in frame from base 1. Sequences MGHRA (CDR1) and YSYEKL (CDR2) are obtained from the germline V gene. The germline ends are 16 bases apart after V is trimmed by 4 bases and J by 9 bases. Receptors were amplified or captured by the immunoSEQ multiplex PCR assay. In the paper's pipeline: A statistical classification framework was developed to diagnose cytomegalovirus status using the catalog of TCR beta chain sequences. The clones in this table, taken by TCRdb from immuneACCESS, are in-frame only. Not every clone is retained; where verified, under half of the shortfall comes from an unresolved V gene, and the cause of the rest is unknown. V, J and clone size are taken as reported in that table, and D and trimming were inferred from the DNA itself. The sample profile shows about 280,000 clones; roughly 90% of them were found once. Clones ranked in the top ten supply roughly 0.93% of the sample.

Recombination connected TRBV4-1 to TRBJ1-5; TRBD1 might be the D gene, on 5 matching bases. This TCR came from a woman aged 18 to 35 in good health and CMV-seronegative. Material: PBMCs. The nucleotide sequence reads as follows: TGCGCCAGCAGCCCCGACAGTTCGGGGGGGCCCCAGCATTTT. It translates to CASSPDSSGGPQHF.